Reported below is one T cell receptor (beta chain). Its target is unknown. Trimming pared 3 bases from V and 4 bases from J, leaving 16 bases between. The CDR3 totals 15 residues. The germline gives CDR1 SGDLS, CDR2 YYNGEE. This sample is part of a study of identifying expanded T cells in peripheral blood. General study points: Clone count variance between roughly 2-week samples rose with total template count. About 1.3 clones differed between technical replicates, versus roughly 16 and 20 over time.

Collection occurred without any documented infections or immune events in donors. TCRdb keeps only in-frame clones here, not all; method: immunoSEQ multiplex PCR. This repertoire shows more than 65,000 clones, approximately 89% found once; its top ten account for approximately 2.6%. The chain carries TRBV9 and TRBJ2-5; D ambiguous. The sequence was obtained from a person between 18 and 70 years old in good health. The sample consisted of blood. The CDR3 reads CASSGRAATTETQYF. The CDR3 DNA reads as TGTGCCAGCAGCGGAAGGGCCGCCACGACAGAGACCCAGTACTTC.